This is a list of T cell receptor beta chains from one sample in a study of preoperative IRX-2 immunotherapy in early breast cancer. Data came from immunoSEQ multiplex PCR; TCRdb stores just in-frame clones and leaves some out. The sample lists 8,500 to 14,000 clones, 65% to 90% occurring once. The sequencing here drew on lymph node tissue, taken before IRX-2 immunotherapy. Every receptor here comes from a human donor with breast cancer. The CDR3 runs from the conserved cysteine through the conserved F or W. D genes are given only for firm matches. A clone size is listed for some rows: how often the clone was seen (once, few, many), or a class if it is expanded.

D gene	clone size	V gene	J gene	CDR3 protein	CDR3 DNA
.	.	TRBV10-1	TRBJ2-1	CASSASLVNEQFF	TGCGCCAGCAGTGCCTCACTAGTCAATGAGCAGTTCTTC
.	.	TRBV15	TRBJ1-1	CATTSPGLLFRGNTEAFF	TGTGCCACCACCTCACCCGGGTTATTATTCAGAGGGAACACTGAAGCTTTCTTT
TRBD1	.	TRBV5-1	TRBJ1-3	CASSWGTGGNTIYF	TGCGCCAGCAGCTGGGGGACAGGGGGAAACACCATATATTTT
.	few	TRBV7-6	TRBJ2-2	CASSFDSGNTGELFF	TGTGCCAGCAGCTTCGACAGTGGGAACACCGGGGAGCTGTTTTTT
.	few	TRBV6-8	TRBJ2-7	CASSDGTGLNEQYF	TGTGCCAGCAGTGACGGAACGGGGCTTAACGAGCAGTACTTC
.	.	TRBV5-1	TRBJ2-2	CASSLAPKGDTGELFF	TGCGCCAGCAGCCTGGCCCCGAAGGGGGACACCGGGGAGCTGTTTTTT
.	.	TRBV6-8	TRBJ1-5	CASGPINQPQHF	TGTGCCAGTGGACCGATCAATCAGCCCCAGCATTTT
.	once	TRBV28	TRBJ1-3	CATMDLSSGNTIYF	TGTGCCACAATGGACCTTAGCTCTGGAAACACCATATATTTT
TRBD1	.	TRBV11-3	TRBJ1-4	CASSHFHGTGGAGSEKLFF	TGTGCCAGCAGCCACTTTCACGGGACAGGGGGCGCAGGGAGTGAAAAACTGTTTTTT
.	few	TRBV18	TRBJ2-2	CASSPSTANTGELFF	TGTGCCAGCTCACCGTCGACGGCGAACACCGGGGAGCTGTTTTTT
TRBD1	.	TRBV7-7	TRBJ1-2	CASSKDRGDYGYTF	TGTGCCAGCAGCAAGGACAGGGGCGACTATGGCTACACCTTC
TRBD1	.	TRBV6-8	TRBJ2-5	CASSSGTGGETQYF	TGTGCCAGCAGCTCCGGGACAGGTGGGGAGACCCAGTACTTC
TRBD1	few	TRBV11-3	TRBJ2-2	CASSLGTVNTGELFF	TGTGCCAGCAGCTTGGGGACAGTAAACACCGGGGAGCTGTTTTTT
.	.	TRBV23-1	TRBJ2-7	CASSSLRSDITYEQYF	TGCGCCAGCAGCTCGCTAAGATCGGACATTACCTACGAGCAGTACTTC
.	.	TRBV18	TRBJ2-2	CASSRAGPGELFF	TGTGCCAGCTCAAGGGCAGGGCCCGGGGAGCTGTTTTTT
TRBD1	few	TRBV6-8	TRBJ1-1	CASRSTGTGFIREAFF	TGTGCCAGCCGCTCTACCGGGACAGGGTTTATTCGGGAAGCTTTCTTT
TRBD1	.	TRBV11-3	TRBJ2-1	CASSLEGTGGGREQFF	TGTGCCAGCAGCTTAGAGGGGACAGGGGGCGGTCGTGAGCAGTTCTTC
.	.	TRBV19	TRBJ1-3	CASSPRPGKGSGNTIYF	TGTGCCAGTAGTCCGCGACCGGGAAAAGGTTCTGGAAACACCATATATTTT
.	few	TRBV6-8	TRBJ1-5	CASSYDAGSNQPQHF	TGTGCCAGCAGTTACGATGCGGGGTCCAATCAGCCCCAGCATTTT
TRBD2	.	TRBV30	TRBJ2-7	CACTTSGTYEQYF	TGTGCCTGCACGACTAGCGGGACGTACGAGCAGTACTTC
TRBD1	.	TRBV7-6	TRBJ2-5	CASSLDREEETQYF	TGTGCCAGCAGCTTGGACAGGGAGGAGGAGACCCAGTACTTC
.	.	TRBV7-7	TRBJ1-2	CASSLTPGRNYGYTF	TGTGCCAGCAGCTTGACCCCGGGACGGAACTATGGCTACACCTTC
.	.	TRBV18	TRBJ1-1	CASSPQTGTEAFF	TGTGCCAGCTCACCTCAGACAGGCACTGAAGCTTTCTTT
.	few	TRBV7-1	TRBJ1-3	CASTTDPGNTIYF	TGTGCCAGCACGACAGATCCTGGAAACACCATATATTTT
TRBD2	.	TRBV10-2	TRBJ2-1	CASRSLAGEDEQFF	TGCGCCAGCAGATCACTAGCGGGAGAAGACGAGCAGTTCTTC
TRBD2	.	TRBV7-6	TRBJ2-3	CASTINQKREMADTQYF	TGTGCCAGCACAATTAATCAAAAGCGGGAGATGGCAGATACGCAGTATTTT
TRBD1	.	TRBV19	TRBJ1-1	CASSIAGTGRSEAFF	TGTGCCAGTAGTATTGCGGGGACAGGCCGCTCTGAAGCTTTCTTT
.	.	TRBV15	TRBJ2-3	CATSRDLEADTQYF	TGTGCCACCAGCAGAGATTTGGAAGCAGATACGCAGTATTTT
.	.	TRBV11-3	TRBJ2-7	CASSLLSDPYEQYF	TGTGCCAGCAGCCTTCTTTCGGACCCCTACGAGCAGTACTTC
.	.	TRBV28	TRBJ2-2	CASSLRRTENTGELFF	TGTGCCAGCAGTTTACGGCGGACAGAGAACACCGGGGAGCTGTTTTTT
.	.	TRBV6-8	TRBJ2-7	CATGTGDTNNEQYF	TGTGCCACGGGGACGGGGGACACTAACAACGAGCAGTACTTC
TRBD2	.	TRBV12-5	TRBJ2-1	CASGWGTSGRHEQFF	TGTGCTAGTGGTTGGGGGACTAGCGGGAGGCATGAGCAGTTCTTC
TRBD1	.	TRBV10-1	TRBJ2-5	CASSPGTGFPQETQYF	TGCGCCAGCAGTCCCGGGACAGGGTTCCCCCAAGAGACCCAGTACTTC
.	.	TRBV6-8	TRBJ1-2	CASSYFGTTDGYTF	TGTGCCAGCAGTTACTTCGGGACGACGGATGGCTACACCTTC
.	.	TRBV29-1	TRBJ2-4	CSVLQGGIAKNIQYF	TGCAGCGTTCTACAGGGCGGCATAGCCAAAAACATTCAGTACTTC
TRBD2	.	TRBV6-4	TRBJ2-7	CASRYGRIGRVEQYF	TGTGCCAGCAGATACGGCCGGATCGGGAGGGTCGAGCAGTACTTC
TRBD1	.	TRBV11-3	TRBJ2-7	CASSRGQGSYEQYF	TGTGCCAGCAGCCGGGGACAGGGCTCCTACGAGCAGTACTTC
.	.	TRBV30	TRBJ2-7	CAWSVSGTRYEQYF	TGTGCCTGGAGTGTCTCCGGGACGAGATACGAGCAGTACTTC
.	.	TRBV6-8	TRBJ1-1	CASSYGTANTEAFF	TGTGCCAGCAGTTACGGGACGGCGAACACTGAAGCTTTCTTT
.	.	TRBV25-1	TRBJ2-2	CASSPSLRGSATGELFF	TGTGCCAGCAGTCCGAGCCTCCGGGGCTCGGCCACCGGGGAGCTGTTTTTT
.	.	TRBV28	TRBJ1-2	CASSFGQGSGYTF	TGTGCCAGCAGTTTTGGTCAGGGGAGTGGCTACACCTTC
TRBD2	.	TRBV6-8	TRBJ2-1	CASSYSSGTSGTGEQFF	TGTGCCAGCAGTTACTCGTCCGGGACTAGCGGGACTGGCGAGCAGTTCTTC
.	.	TRBV5-1	TRBJ1-1	CASKRDTMNTEAFF	TGCGCCAGCAAGAGGGACACCATGAACACTGAAGCTTTCTTT
TRBD2	.	TRBV6-8	TRBJ2-5	CASSYSVLAGSETQYF	TGTGCCAGCAGTTACTCGGTTCTAGCGGGATCAGAGACCCAGTACTTC
TRBD2	.	TRBV6-8	TRBJ2-1	CASSYSLAGGTEQFF	TGTGCCAGCAGTTACTCACTAGCGGGAGGGACTGAGCAGTTCTTC
TRBD1	.	TRBV6-8	TRBJ2-1	CASSASGGSKSEQFF	TGTGCCAGCAGTGCTTCAGGGGGAAGTAAAAGTGAGCAGTTCTTC